This TCR beta chain was observed in a study of neurological immune-mediated disorders. This clonotype has a count of ten or more. The healthy controls volunteered at a blood bank in Maryland, USA. The cell input for sorted libraries was about a million, and those cells were CD4+ or CD8+ T cells. CDR3 length: 17 residues. Trimming pared 4 bases from V and 3 bases from J, leaving 20 bases between. Germline V gives CDR1 MNHEY, CDR2 SMNVEV (reference sequence). With 10-nucleotide random UMIs, 5'RACE was used to make the cDNA. TCRdb called the 5' RACE reads again in MiXCR, with one record for every CDR3 protein. The table has about 21,000 distinct CDR3 sequences, approximately 5.9% seen once.

The receptor comes from a young man in good health. The chain has TRBV27 and TRBJ2-3; unclear D gene. The sample consisted of CD8+ T cells from blood. CDR3 loop: CASSSPFSGGVTDTQYF. CDR3 in DNA: TGTGCCAGCAGTTCCCCATTTTCTGGCGGTGTGACAGATACGCAGTATTTT.